Listed here is a single T cell receptor (beta chain). Its antigen is not identified. The data were obtained in a study of cytotoxic CD8 clonotypes in ibrutinib-treated CLL. Notes on the study in general: Ibrutinib response saw clonality rise, and progression saw it return toward baseline.

Measured with immunoSEQ multiplex PCR; TCRdb has only the in-frame clones, and not every one. The sample contains tens of thousands of clones, 70% to 75% of which appear only once. CDR3 length equals 14 residues. The V end lost 6 bases, the J end lost 1 base, and 9 bases lay between the germline ends. Germline CDR1 LNHDA, CDR2 SQIVND (reference sequence). J is TRBJ1-4 and V is TRBV19; D is possibly TRBD1 (6 bases). This sample comprised PBMCs, obtained at disease progression, from a patient treated with ibrutinib. The TCR sequence derives from a human donor with chronic lymphocytic leukemia. The chain's CDR3 is CASSGQLTNEKLFF. DNA of the CDR3: TGTGCCAGTAGCGGACAGCTAACTAATGAAAAACTGTTTTTT.